This TCR beta chain is from a study of Ad26.COV2.S vaccination and SARS-CoV-2 variants listed by TCRdb under 2021. As for the study more broadly: Vaccine-arm donors were drawn from COV1001, a multicentre, randomized, double-blind, placebo-controlled phase I-IIa trial of Ad26.COV2.S in healthy adults. Ad26.COV2.S was administered intramuscularly at 5 x 10^10 or 1 x 10^11 viral particles, either as a single shot or as two shots given 56 days apart. Sequencing of the TCRbeta repertoire served to evaluate the specificity and breadth of SARS-CoV-2-reactive T cell receptors following Ad26.COV2.S vaccination. A total of around 32 samples were included in the TCR-sequenced set, comprising around 19 Ad26.COV2.S vaccine recipients, 5 placebo recipients and 8 SARS-CoV-2 convalescent individuals. Participants in the trial were split at random into five groups of five each, receiving low-dose or high-dose Ad26.COV2.S once or twice, or else placebo on both occasions. Blinding of investigators to trial group allocation was maintained during experiments and outcome assessment. Here is what the overall study found, with its caveats: After vaccination, spike-specific CD8+ and CD4+ T cell responses were reported to show substantial breadth. Higher spike-specific TCR breadth was observed in Ad26.COV2.S recipients than in placebo recipients (P = 0.0014). Non-spike TCR breadth was comparable between vaccine and placebo recipients, consistent with the vaccine containing only spike. According to the authors, total T cell responses may have been underestimated by the TCR breadth and depth analyses. The study was not powered to compare responses between vaccine doses or regimens.

The V end loses 4 bases and the J end loses 4 bases, and a stretch of 8 bases separates them. The CDR3 numbers 13 residues from cysteine through phenylalanine. This entry keeps only the CDR3 DNA: 39 bases, framed from base 1. CDR1 MRHNA and CDR2 SNTAGT were looked up in the germline V gene. The intended sense of this specimen's treatment or condition label: around 19 received Ad26.COV2.S at low or high dose, single or two shots; about five received placebo; per-sample allocation not given. For vaccine and placebo recipients, the sequenced repertoires came from samples collected on day 63 after the first injection. Cohort 1b enrolled 25 to 30 adults aged 18-55 years at a single site in Boston, USA, between 29 July and 7 August 2020. As a vaccine, Ad26.COV2.S was a replication-incompetent adenovirus type 26 vector that expressed a prefusion-stabilized SARS-CoV-2 spike protein derived from the original Wuhan strain.

A few counts support this clone. Its antigen is not yet known. Nothing much larger sits one base from this clone, and base qualities are not available. TCRbeta CDR3 regions were sequenced with the immunoSEQ Assay. After extraction, genomic DNA underwent amplification by bias-controlled multiplex PCR, followed by high-throughput sequencing. On the authors' methods: To quantify the absolute abundance of each unique TCRbeta CDR3 region, sequences were collapsed and filtered. T cell fraction was estimated by normalizing TCRbeta template counts to usable DNA, which was measured by amplifying reference genes present in all nucleated cells. Repertoire TCRs were annotated as SARS-CoV-2-specific when V gene, CDR3 amino acid sequence and J gene were exactly matched to a known reactive TCR set. MIRA supplied the reference SARS-CoV-2 TCR set, which was filtered for enrichment in COVID-19-positive ImmuneCODE repertoires so that public or cross-reactive TCRs were removed. Using the MIRA antigens, annotated TCRs were further analysed by specific ORF or by position within an ORF. Depth was the summed frequency of annotated unique rearrangements, while breadth was defined as annotated unique rearrangements over total unique productive rearrangements. Two-sided Wilcoxon rank-sum tests were used to compare TCR breadth between groups. The table was pulled from immuneACCESS by TCRdb, which kept in-frame rearrangements only. Such tables lose some clones; where checked, under half of the loss comes from unresolved V genes, and the rest has no known cause. The V and J calls and clone size are taken from that table; D and trimming were inferred from the DNA. For this sample there are a few hundred thousand clones; roughly 90% appear just once. Of the sample, approximately 4% is held by the ten largest clones.

Recombination connected TRBV6-4 to TRBJ1-5, with the D gene call left open. The TCR comes from a person aged 18-65 years who received the Ad26.COV2.S COVID-19 vaccine or a placebo. The specimen was peripheral blood, collected in a trial of Ad26.COV2.S vaccine versus placebo. This receptor carries the CDR3 CASSVEENQPQHF. At the DNA level, the sequence is TGTGCCAGCAGTGTGGAAGAAAATCAGCCCCAGCATTTT.